Listed below are T cell receptor beta chains from one sample, sequenced in a study of spatial heterogeneity in lung cancer. TCRdb ran MiXCR on the 5' RACE reads and lists one entry per CDR3 protein. Of roughly 7,800 distinct CDR3 sequences in the sample, about 9.3% were seen once. Sequences were derived from lung tumor tissue, sampled at surgery. These receptors came from a male donor with early-stage non-small cell lung cancer. Each CDR3 is given with its conserved first and last residue. A D gene is named only where the DNA matches it firmly. A row's size may be missing; if present it is once, few, many or a size class.

size: many; D: -; V: TRBV5-1; J: TRBJ1-6; DNA: TGCGCCAGCAGCTTGGAGGGACGGACTTCACCCCTCCACTTT; CDR3: CASSLEGRTSPLHF
size: medium-sized; D: -; V: TRBV4-2; J: TRBJ2-2; DNA: TGTGCCAGCAGCCAAGATAGAGGCTCCCTGGGCGACACCGGGGAGCTGTTTTTT; CDR3: CASSQDRGSLGDTGELFF
size: many; D: -; V: TRBV18; J: TRBJ1-1; DNA: TGTGCCAGCTCACCAATGAGGGACACTGAAGCTTTCTTT; CDR3: CASSPMRDTEAFF
size: few; D: -; V: TRBV19; J: TRBJ2-2; DNA: TGTGCCAGTAGTATAGTTGGTGGCCGTGGGGAGCTGTTTTTT; CDR3: CASSIVGGRGELFF
size: large; D: -; V: TRBV2; J: TRBJ2-7; DNA: TGTGCCAGCAGTAAGAGCTCCTACGAGCAGTACTTC; CDR3: CASSKSSYEQYF
size: many; D: TRBD1; V: TRBV10-3; J: TRBJ1-1; DNA: TGTGCCATCAGAACCGGGACAGGGGACGGGAACACTGAAGCTTTCTTT; CDR3: CAIRTGTGDGNTEAFF
size: medium-sized; D: TRBD2; V: TRBV7-2; J: TRBJ2-3; DNA: TGTGCCAGCAGCTCTCCTAGCGGGGGGGCCAAAGATACGCAGTATTTT; CDR3: CASSSPSGGAKDTQYF
size: few; D: -; V: TRBV25-1; J: TRBJ2-5; DNA: TGTGCCAGCCGATTGGGGGGGGCCCAAGAGACCCAGTACTTC; CDR3: CASRLGGAQETQYF
size: many; D: TRBD1; V: TRBV11-2; J: TRBJ2-1; DNA: TGTGCCAGCAGCGCGAGGGGGCACCCCTACAATGAGCAGTTCTTC; CDR3: CASSARGHPYNEQFF
size: few; D: -; V: TRBV7-8; J: TRBJ1-1; DNA: TGTGCCAGCAGCTTATCGATGAACACTGAAGCTTTCTTT; CDR3: CASSLSMNTEAFF
size: many; D: TRBD2; V: TRBV5-1; J: TRBJ2-7; DNA: TGCGCCAGCAGCCCAGCGGGAGGTCGGTCCTACGAGCAGTACTTC; CDR3: CASSPAGGRSYEQYF
size: medium-sized; D: TRBD2; V: TRBV27; J: TRBJ2-1; DNA: TGTGCCAGCAGTTTCTTTCTAGCGGGGGGCCGTGAGCAGTTCTTC; CDR3: CASSFFLAGGREQFF
size: many; D: TRBD2; V: TRBV12-3/TRBV12-4; J: TRBJ2-7; DNA: TGTGCCAGCAGTCTCTCCAGCGGGAGGCGGTACGAGCAGTACTTC; CDR3: CASSLSSGRRYEQYF
size: medium-sized; D: -; V: TRBV18; J: TRBJ1-1; DNA: TGTGCCAGCTCACCGTCCCGGGGGGACATGAACACTGAAGCTTTCTTT; CDR3: CASSPSRGDMNTEAFF
size: many; D: -; V: TRBV7-2; J: TRBJ1-5; DNA: TGTGCCAGCAGCCCGATGGCCGGAGGGCTTCAGCCCCAGCATTTT; CDR3: CASSPMAGGLQPQHF
size: medium-sized; D: -; V: TRBV11-2; J: TRBJ2-2; DNA: TGTGCCAGCAGCCCGGGGTACACCGGGGAGCTGTTTTTT; CDR3: CASSPGYTGELFF
size: medium-sized; D: TRBD2; V: TRBV7-2; J: TRBJ2-2; DNA: TGTGCCAGCAGCTTACGGTCCGCTAGCGGGGGTACCGGGGAGCTGTTTTTT; CDR3: CASSLRSASGGTGELFF
size: medium-sized; D: TRBD1; V: TRBV29-1; J: TRBJ2-5; DNA: TGCAGCGTGCGACAGGGGCGGGAGACCCAGTACTTC; CDR3: CSVRQGRETQYF
size: -; D: -; V: TRBV11-2; J: TRBJ2-3; DNA: TGTGCCCGCAGCTTAACGGTCAGAAGCACAGATACGCAGTATTTT; CDR3: CARSLTVRSTDTQYF
size: many; D: -; V: TRBV2; J: TRBJ1-1; DNA: TGTGCCAGCAGTGTGGGTGAGAACACTGAAGCTTTCTTT; CDR3: CASSVGENTEAFF
size: medium-sized; D: -; V: TRBV7-9; J: TRBJ2-2; DNA: TGTGCCAGCAGCTTAGATAGCCTCAACACCGGGGAGCTGTTTTTT; CDR3: CASSLDSLNTGELFF
size: many; D: -; V: TRBV20-1; J: TRBJ1-5; DNA: TGCAGTGTGGGGGGGGATCAGCCCCAGCATTTT; CDR3: CSVGGDQPQHF